This T cell receptor beta chain was sequenced for a study of graft-versus-host responses after intestinal transplantation. In the study overall: Among the recipients, all got anti-thymocyte globulin induction and then tacrolimus and steroids for approximately 3 years.

Findings and caveats of the study: Researchers found GvH clones in recipient marrow, and some showed up first in ileum or blood. Those patients showing graft-donor T cell macrochimerism displayed high graft-versus-host to host-versus-graft clonal ratios in allografts.

This CDR3 has 14 amino acids. Germline V gene data show CDR1 as SGHVS and CDR2 as FNYEAQ. V shed 1 base and J shed 7 bases, with 14 bases lying between them. In the case of this clone: What it binds is not known.

Profiling relied on immunoSEQ multiplex PCR, and the TCRdb table lists in-frame clones only, not all of them. This table holds more than 90,000 clones, approximately 92% found once. The V and J genes are TRBV7-6 and TRBJ2-7; TRBD2 is a possible D gene (5 bases). This specimen was unstimulated CD8+ T cells sorted from spleen or lymph node cells, taken before intestinal transplant. The receptor was isolated from a human donor who received an intestinal transplant. The CDR3 DNA is TGTGCCAGCAGCTTAGAGCCCAACAGCGGTGAGCAGTACTTC. Translation: CASSLEPNSGEQYF. The variable domain in full, completed from reference TRBV7-6 and TRBJ2-7, reads GAGVSQSPRYKVTKRGQDVALRCDPISGHVSLYWYRQALGQGPEFLTYFNYEAQQDKSGLPNDRFSAERPEGSISTLTIQRTEQRDSAMYRCASSLEPNSGEQYFGPGTRLTVT.